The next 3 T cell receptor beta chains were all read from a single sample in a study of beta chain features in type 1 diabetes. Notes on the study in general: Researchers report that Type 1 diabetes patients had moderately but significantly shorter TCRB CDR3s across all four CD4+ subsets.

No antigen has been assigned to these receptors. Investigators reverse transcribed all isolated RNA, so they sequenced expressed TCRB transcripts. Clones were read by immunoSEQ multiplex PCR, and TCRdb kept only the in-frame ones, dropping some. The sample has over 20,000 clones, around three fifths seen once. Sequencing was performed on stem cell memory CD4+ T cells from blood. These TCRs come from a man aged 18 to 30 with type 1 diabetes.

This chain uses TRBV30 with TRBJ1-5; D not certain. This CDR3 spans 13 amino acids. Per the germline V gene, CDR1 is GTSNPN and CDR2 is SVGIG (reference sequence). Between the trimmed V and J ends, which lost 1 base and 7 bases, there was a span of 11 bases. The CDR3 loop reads CAWSAGEGQPQHF. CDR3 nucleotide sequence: TGTGCCTGGAGTGCCGGGGAAGGGCAGCCCCAGCATTTT.

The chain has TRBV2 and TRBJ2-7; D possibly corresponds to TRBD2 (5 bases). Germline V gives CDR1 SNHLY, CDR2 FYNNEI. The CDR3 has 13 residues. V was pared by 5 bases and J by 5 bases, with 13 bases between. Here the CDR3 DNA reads TGTGCCAGCAGTCCCTCGGGGTGGGACGAGCAGTACTTC. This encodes CASSPSGWDEQYF. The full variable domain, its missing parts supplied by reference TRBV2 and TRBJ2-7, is EPEVTQTPSHQVTQMGQEVILRCVPISNHLYFYWYRQILGQKVEFLVSFYNNEISEKSEIFDDQFSVERPDGSNFTLKIRSTKLEDSAMYFCASSPSGWDEQYFGPGTRLTVT.

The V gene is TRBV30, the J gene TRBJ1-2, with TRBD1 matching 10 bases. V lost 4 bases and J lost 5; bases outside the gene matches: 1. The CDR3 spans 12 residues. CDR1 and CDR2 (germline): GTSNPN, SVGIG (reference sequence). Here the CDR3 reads CAWMDRGYGYTF. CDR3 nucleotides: TGTGCCTGGATGGACAGGGGGTATGGCTACACCTTC.